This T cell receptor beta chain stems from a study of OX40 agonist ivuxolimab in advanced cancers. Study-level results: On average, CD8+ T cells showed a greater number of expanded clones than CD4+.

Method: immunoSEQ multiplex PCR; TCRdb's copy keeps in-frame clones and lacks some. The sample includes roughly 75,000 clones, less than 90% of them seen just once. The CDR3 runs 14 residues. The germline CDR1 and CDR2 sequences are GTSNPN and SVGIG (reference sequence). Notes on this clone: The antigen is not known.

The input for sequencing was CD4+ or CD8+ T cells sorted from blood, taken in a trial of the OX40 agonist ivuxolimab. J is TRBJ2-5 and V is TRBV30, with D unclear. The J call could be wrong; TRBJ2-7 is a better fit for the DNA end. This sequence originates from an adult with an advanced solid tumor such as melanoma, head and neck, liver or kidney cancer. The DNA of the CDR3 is TGTGCCTGGAGCCGGACCCTCAGACCCTACGAGCAGTACTTC. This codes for CAWSRTLRPYEQYF.